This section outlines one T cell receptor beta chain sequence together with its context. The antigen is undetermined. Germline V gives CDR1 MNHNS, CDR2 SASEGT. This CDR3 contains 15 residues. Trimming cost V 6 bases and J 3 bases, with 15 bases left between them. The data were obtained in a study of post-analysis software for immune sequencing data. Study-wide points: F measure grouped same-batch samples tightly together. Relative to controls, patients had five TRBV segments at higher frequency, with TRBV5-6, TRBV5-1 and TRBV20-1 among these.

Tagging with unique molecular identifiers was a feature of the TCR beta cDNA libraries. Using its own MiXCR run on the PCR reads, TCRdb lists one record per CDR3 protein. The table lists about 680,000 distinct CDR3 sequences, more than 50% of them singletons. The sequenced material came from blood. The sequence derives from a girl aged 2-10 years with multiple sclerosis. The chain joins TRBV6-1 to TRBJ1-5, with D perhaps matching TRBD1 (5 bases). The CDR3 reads CASSVTGTDNQPQHF. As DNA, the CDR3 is TGTGCCAGCAGCGTTACCGGGACGGACAATCAGCCCCAGCATTTT.